These 4 T cell receptor beta chains share one sample of origin, sequenced in a study of technical replicates of blood from a few donors. Using immunoSEQ multiplex PCR, the repertoire was profiled, and TCRdb retains in-frame clones only, with some absent. The sample lists 45,000 to 55,000 clones, 94% seen once, with around 0.2% in the top ten. The sample was T cells isolated from PBMCs. These receptors were obtained from a human donor in good health.

In its sample, this clone was seen a few times. The chain has TRBV28 and TRBJ1-1; no clear D. The V gene's germline CDR1 is MDHEN and CDR2 SYDVKM. This CDR3 spans 13 amino acids. The V gene lost 6 bases and the J gene lost 4 bases, with 12 bases spanning the gap. DNA for the CDR3: TGTGCCAGCAGCCCTCAGGTCGGCACTGAAGCTTTCTTT. This gives the protein CASSPQVGTEAFF.

J is TRBJ2-1 and V is TRBV5-6, with D tentatively TRBD2 (6 bases). CDR3 size: 14 residues. Germline V CDR1 and CDR2: SGHDT, YYEEEE. Trimming cost V 6 bases and J 6 bases, with 16 bases left between them. The DNA of the CDR3 is TGTGCCAGCACCCCGGGACTCCTACTCAATGAGCAGTTCTTC. Protein product: CASTPGLLLNEQFF.

V is TRBV6-5 and J is TRBJ2-1; perhaps TRBD2 as D (5 bases). In germline, CDR1 is MNHEY, CDR2 SVGAGI. Trimming took 2 bases from V and 5 from J, leaving 13 bases between them. The length of the CDR3 is 15 residues. CDR3 DNA: TGTGCCAGCAGTTACCTAGGTAGCGCCCACAATGAGCAGTTCTTC. It encodes CASSYLGSAHNEQFF.

This chain links TRBV28 with TRBJ1-5, with TRBD1 identical over 8 bases. The germline CDR1 and CDR2 sequences are MDHEN and SYDVKM. The CDR3 spans 12 residues. The trim removed 5 bases at V and 11 bases at J, leaving 5 bases unmatched. The DNA of the CDR3 is TGTGCCAGCAGTGCCAGACAGGGGACCCAGCATTTT. Translation: CASSARQGTQHF.